The 14 T cell receptor beta chains below all came from one sample that was sequenced in a study of early T cells in non-severe SARS-CoV-2 infection. TCRdb analysed the 5' RACE reads with MiXCR anew, one entry per CDR3 protein. Among roughly 61,000 distinct CDR3 sequences, 10% to 11% were seen once, and the ten largest hold approximately 1.7%. The sequencing sample was made of whole blood. Receptors originate from an adult who was a healthcare worker with PCR-confirmed SARS-CoV-2 infection or an uninfected control (not recorded which).

There are a few counts of this clonotype. V is TRBV29-1 and J is TRBJ1-5; D perhaps matches TRBD1 (6 bases). Germline CDR1 SQVTM, CDR2 ANQGSEA. CDR3 length: 13 amino acids. The CDR3 here is CTRGGGSNQPQHF. CDR3 DNA: TGCACCCGTGGGGGCGGGAGCAATCAGCCCCAGCATTTT.

V is TRBV3-1 and J is TRBJ2-7, with TRBD1 identical over 8 bases. Germline V gives CDR1 LGHDT, CDR2 YNNKEL (reference sequence). The CDR3 extends over 17 amino acids. Germline trimming cut 3 bases from V and 2 bases from J; bases unmatched to any gene: 12. CDR3 amino acids: CASSQSRDRISPYEQYF. The CDR3, as DNA: TGTGCCAGCAGCCAGTCAAGGGACAGGATCTCCCCCTACGAGCAGTACTTC.

There are many counts of this clonotype. The V call is TRBV2, the J call TRBJ2-5, with no clear D. CDR3 length: 15 residues. V shed 6 bases and J shed 0 bases, with 14 bases lying between them. Germline V gene data show CDR1 as SNHLY and CDR2 as FYNNEI. CDR3: CASRGWAIHQETQYF. CDR3 coding DNA: TGTGCCAGCAGGGGGTGGGCTATCCACCAAGAGACCCAGTACTTC.

The chain couples TRBV30 to TRBJ2-3; D possibly corresponds to TRBD2 (6 bases). CDR1 is GTSNPN, CDR2 SVGIG, per germline (reference sequence). This CDR3 contains 15 residues. Trimming pared 5 bases from V and 1 base from J, leaving 16 bases between. CDR3 sequence (DNA): TGTGCCTGGTCCCAAACGGGCGGGGGCACAGATACGCAGTATTTT. Translating gives CAWSQTGGGTDTQYF.

The chain recombines TRBV3-1 with TRBJ1-1; D unclear. The CDR3 totals 14 residues. V was pared by 2 bases and J by 2 bases, with 9 bases between. The V gene's germline CDR1 is LGHDT and CDR2 YNNKEL (reference sequence). This chain's CDR3 is CASSQRMPNTEAFF. The CDR3 bases are TGTGCCAGCAGCCAACGCATGCCCAACACTGAAGCTTTCTTT.

This clonotype was seen repeatedly, ten times or more. CDR3 coding DNA: TGTGCCAGCAGCCAAGGGATGGGGGCCCGCACCGGGGAGCTGTTTTTT. This codes for CASSQGMGARTGELFF. This chain links TRBV3-1 with TRBJ2-2; weak D call: TRBD1 (6 bases). Per germline, CDR1 LGHDT and CDR2 YNNKEL (reference sequence). The V and J ends lost 1 base and 4 bases respectively, with 13 bases between them. The CDR3 contains 16 residues.

This clonotype was picked up many times. This chain's CDR3 is CASSLVSSKGARNQPQHF. The CDR3 DNA follows: TGTGCCAGCAGCTTAGTTAGTTCAAAGGGGGCTCGGAATCAGCCCCAGCATTTT. The rearrangement links TRBV7-9 to TRBJ1-5, with TRBD1 matching 7 bases. The CDR3 consists of 18 residues. Trimming removed 1 base from V and 4 bases from J; junction bases left unmatched: 13. CDR1 and CDR2 (germline): SEHNR, FQNEAQ (reference sequence). Full variable domain (outside the CDR3, taken from reference TRBV7-9 and TRBJ1-5): DTGVSQNPRHKITKRGQNVTFRCDPISEHNRLYWYRQTLGQGPEFLTYFQNEAQLEKSRLLSDRFSAERPKGSFSTLEIQRTEQGDSAMYLCASSLVSSKGARNQPQHFGDGTRLSIL.

The chain uses TRBV5-1 and TRBJ2-7; D is ambiguous. This CDR3 region has 15 residues. Germline CDR1 SGHRS, CDR2 YFSETQ. The V end lost 4 bases, the J end lost 2 bases, and 16 bases lay between the germline ends. The CDR3 nucleotides read TGCGCCAGCAGCCCGCAACCTGACACCACCTACGAGCAGTACTTC. It encodes CASSPQPDTTYEQYF.

This clonotype was seen at least ten times. V usage is TRBV4-1 and J usage is TRBJ1-2; 7 positions agree with TRBD1. Germline V lookup: CDR1 MGHRA, CDR2 YSYEKL. This CDR3 comprises 17 residues. Unmatched junction bases numbered 13, after V lost 0 bases and J lost 6 bases. CDR3 sequence (DNA): TGCGCCAGCAGCCAAGACCCGACAGGGCCGTCCATCAATGGCTACACCTTC. Protein: CASSQDPTGPSINGYTF.

This clonotype was found many times. The rearrangement joins TRBV2 to TRBJ2-1; D remains unclear. Germline V CDR1 and CDR2: SNHLY, FYNNEI. Trimming left V 5 bases short and J 8 bases short, with 10 bases between. This CDR3 region has 12 residues. The CDR3 region is CASSRLDDEQFF. The CDR3 coding sequence is TGTGCCAGCAGTCGTCTAGACGATGAGCAGTTCTTC.

This clonotype was picked up many times. The gene calls are TRBV7-8 and TRBJ2-6, with a weak D call TRBD1 (6 bases). The CDR3 is 17 amino acids. V was pared by 5 bases and J by 4 bases, with 18 bases between. Per the germline V gene, CDR1 is SGHVS and CDR2 is FQNEAQ. The CDR3, as DNA: TGTGCCAGCAGCCCCCGGACAGCCCATGCGGGGGCCAACGTCCTGACTTTC. Encoded protein: CASSPRTAHAGANVLTF.

This clonotype turned up a few times. The V and J genes are TRBV7-6 and TRBJ2-3; the D call may be TRBD1 or TRBD2 (5 bases each). V was clipped by 1 base and J by 0 bases, with 17 bases between them. This CDR3 spans 18 amino acids. Per germline, CDR1 SGHVS and CDR2 FNYEAQ. The CDR3 sequence is CASSLGYPGPSSTDTQYF. The DNA of the CDR3 is TGTGCCAGCAGCTTAGGATATCCGGGACCATCGAGCACAGATACGCAGTATTTT.

The chain carries TRBV7-2 and TRBJ2-6, with D maybe TRBD2 (7 bases). The CDR3 covers 16 residues. Germline CDR1 and CDR2: SGHTA and FQGNSA. The germline V and J ends were trimmed by 2 bases and 4 bases, with 12 bases remaining between them. CDR3 region: CASSLIGGAGANVLTF. The CDR3 nucleotides are TGTGCCAGCAGCTTAATTGGGGGGGCCGGGGCCAACGTCCTGACTTTC.

In its sample, this clonotype was seen many times. This rearrangement joins TRBV13 to TRBJ1-2; TRBD1 agrees at 7 bases. This CDR3 has 12 amino acids. With V trimmed by 3 bases and J by 6 bases, 1 base remained unmatched. Germline lookup yields CDR1 PRHDT and CDR2 FYEKMQ (reference sequence). The CDR3 DNA reads as TGTGCCAGCAGCTTTACAGGGGATGGCTACACCTTC. This gives the protein CASSFTGDGYTF.